This T cell receptor (beta chain) was documented in a study of CD8 T cells in ankylosing spondylitis. TCRdb re-derived calls from the 5' RACE reads in MiXCR, one entry per CDR3 protein. The sample records 250,000 to 300,000 distinct CDR3 sequences, 20% being singletons. This clonotype appeared many times. Its antigen is as yet unknown. Study-wide findings and caveats: In reactive arthritis synovial fluid and blood, some motif variants had been reported before.

CDR3 length: 13 residues. Trimming took 0 bases from V and 10 from J; bases not matched to a gene: 5. Germline assignment: CDR1 MNHEY and CDR2 SVGAGI. Sequenced sample: blood, either unsorted or a sorted T cell fraction (not recorded which). This sequence originates from a male donor with ankylosing spondylitis or in good health (not recorded which). The chain couples TRBV6-5 to TRBJ2-5; 7 nucleotides agree with TRBD1. CDR3 nucleotide sequence: TGTGCCAGCAGTTACTCGACAGGGAGTGGCCAGTACTTC. Encoded protein: CASSYSTGSGQYF.